This T cell receptor (beta chain) is from a study of cytomegalovirus exposure and HLA in healthy donors. The wider study: For the approximately 430 genotyped donors, more than 80% fell within the Caucasian-associated ancestry cluster.

The PCR used 60 Vbeta and 13 Jbeta primers. Some clones are missing from TCRdb's copy, which holds only in-frame ones; the method was immunoSEQ multiplex PCR. The table records some 87,000 clones, more than 60% of them present only once. As regards this clone: The target antigen is unknown.

With 5 bases clipped from V and 1 base from J, the junction kept 4 bases outside the gene matches. The CDR3 has 15 amino acids. Germline CDR1 reads MNHNY; CDR2 reads SVGAGI (reference sequence). Study-wide results and limits: Cytomegalovirus-associated TCR beta chains were listed, numbering 150 to 200. The authors later found HLA-associated TCR beta chains more clonally expanded than equally common others.

The V gene is TRBV6-6, the J gene TRBJ1-5; 8 bases line up with TRBD1. Sequences were obtained from PBMCs. The receptor was isolated from a man aged 45-60 years in good health and CMV-seropositive. DNA for the CDR3: TGTGCCAGCAGTGACCGACAGGGGAGCAATCAGCCCCAGCATTTT. Translated: CASSDRQGSNQPQHF.